A single sample is the source of the 27 T cell receptor beta chains below, sequenced in a study of blood T cell repertoires in COVID-19. Some clones are missing from TCRdb's copy, which holds only in-frame ones; the method was immunoSEQ multiplex PCR. The sample lists roughly 24,000 clones, about 83% occurring once. Sample: peripheral blood. The receptors were gathered from a man aged 65 to 85 with acute or convalescent COVID-19.

V and J are TRBV28 and TRBJ1-2; perhaps TRBD1 as D (5 bases). Germline loops: CDR1 MDHEN, CDR2 SYDVKM. The CDR3 covers 16 residues. V lost 5 bases to trimming and J lost 8 bases, with 24 bases between them. The CDR3 here is CASSPGGNWDGRGYTF. The CDR3 coding sequence is TGTGCCAGCAGTCCTGGAGGGAATTGGGACGGGAGGGGCTACACCTTC.

The V call is TRBV18, the J call TRBJ2-5, with D perhaps matching TRBD2 (6 bases). CDR3 size: 14 residues. Trimming took 2 bases from V and 4 from J, leaving 11 bases between them. Germline assignment: CDR1 KGHSH and CDR2 LQKENI. Written as DNA, the CDR3 is TGTGCCAGCTCACCAGGAGGGGTTTCAGAGACCCAGTACTTC. This codes for CASSPGGVSETQYF.

The chain uses TRBV30 and TRBJ2-5, with D possibly being TRBD2 (6 bases). Germline values: CDR1 GTSNPN, CDR2 SVGIG (reference sequence). Between the trimmed V and J ends, which lost 0 bases and 4 bases, there was a span of 12 bases. CDR3 size: 14 residues. The chain's CDR3 is CAWSVPGVRETQYF. In nucleotides, the CDR3 is TGTGCCTGGAGTGTACCGGGGGTGAGAGAGACCCAGTACTTC.

This chain links TRBV7-2 with TRBJ2-5; D is perhaps TRBD2 (5 bases). Germline lookup yields CDR1 SGHTA and CDR2 FQGNSA. Trimming shortened V by 5 bases and J by 5 bases, and 9 bases separated the two germline ends. The CDR3 loop spans 12 amino acids. As DNA, the CDR3 is TGTGCCAGCAGCCCGGGGTTTGAGACCCAGTACTTC. Translation gives CASSPGFETQYF.

The chain has TRBV18 and TRBJ2-7, with 7 bases lining up with TRBD2. The CDR3 length is 14 residues. The germline V gene encodes CDR1 KGHSH and CDR2 LQKENI. V lost 2 bases and J lost 4; bases outside the gene matches: 5. The CDR3 loop is CASSPGGSRYEQYF. The CDR3 nucleotides are TGTGCCAGCTCACCAGGCGGGAGCAGGTACGAGCAGTACTTC.

The V and J genes are TRBV7-2 and TRBJ2-5, with 9 bases aligning to TRBD2. V lost 5 bases, J lost 5 bases, and 9 bases stayed unmatched. The CDR3 runs to 15 residues. Germline CDR1 is SGHTA and CDR2 is FQGNSA. CDR3 DNA sequence: TGTGCCAGCAGCCCGAGGCTAGCGGGGCTTGAGACCCAGTACTTC. This sequence encodes CASSPRLAGLETQYF.

This clone was picked up one time. The V call is TRBV2, the J call TRBJ1-4, with 10 bases fitting TRBD1. The CDR3 consists of 13 residues. The junction had 8 bases not matched to a gene; V was cut back by 11 bases and J by 8 bases. CDR1 SNHLY and CDR2 FYNNEI come from the germline V gene. Here the CDR3 reads CAGSGTGAEKLFF. Written as DNA, the CDR3 is TGTGCCGGATCCGGGACAGGGGCAGAAAAACTGTTTTTT.

This rearrangement joins TRBV11-2 to TRBJ2-1, with 11 positions matching TRBD1. Germline CDR1 is SGHAT and CDR2 is FQNNGV. V shed 5 bases, J shed 3 bases, and the junction held 3 bases outside the gene matches. This CDR3 is built from 15 residues. The CDR3 is CASSRDRGDYNEQFF. CDR3 nucleotide sequence: TGTGCCAGCAGCCGGGACAGGGGGGACTACAATGAGCAGTTCTTC.

The chain combines TRBV18 with TRBJ1-1, with 9 nucleotides matching TRBD1. The CDR3 is 14 residues long. Germline V CDR1 and CDR2: KGHSH, LQKENI. V shed 2 bases and J 5 bases; nucleotides not matched to a gene: 3. CDR3 coding DNA: TGTGCCAGCTCACCAGGGACAGGGTTTACTGAAGCTTTCTTT. Its translation is CASSPGTGFTEAFF.

The chain is built from TRBV30 and TRBJ1-6; D is ambiguous. Germline V gene data show CDR1 as GTSNPN and CDR2 as SVGIG (reference sequence). Trimming stripped 4 bases from V and 12 bases from J, with 13 bases between. The CDR3 is made up of 12 amino acids. CDR3 sequence reads: CAWTYLGEPLHF. The CDR3 DNA reads as TGTGCCTGGACCTACTTAGGAGAACCCCTCCACTTT.

This chain uses TRBV7-8 with TRBJ1-4; D is perhaps TRBD1 (5 bases). Germline CDR1 SGHVS, CDR2 FQNEAQ. Trimming removed 5 bases from V and 5 bases from J, with 15 bases in between. CDR3 size: 15 residues. CDR3 region: CASSPGGGVNEKLFF. Here the CDR3 DNA reads TGTGCCAGCAGCCCCGGGGGAGGGGTAAATGAAAAACTGTTTTTT.

This clone was seen a few times. It is unclear where the CDR3 begins or ends on the DNA, so no DNA is shown, and the CDR3 is as TCRdb lists it. The CDR3 reads CASSTSTGNTEAFF. V usage is TRBV6-5 and J usage is TRBJ1-1; the D call in the table, TRBD1, was not verified against the DNA. The CDR3 length equals 14 residues, ends included. Germline assignment: CDR1 MNHEY and CDR2 SVGAGI.

The V gene is TRBV4-2, the J gene TRBJ1-6, with D perhaps matching TRBD1 (5 bases). Per germline, CDR1 LGHNA and CDR2 YNFKEQ. This CDR3 is built from 17 residues. V was cut by 1 base and J by 7 bases, with 17 bases left in between. The chain's CDR3 is CASSQADGGVSNSPLHF. The CDR3 bases are TGTGCCAGCAGCCAAGCGGACGGAGGGGTGTCGAATTCACCCCTCCACTTT.

The gene calls are TRBV5-4 and TRBJ2-5; TRBD1 matches 9 bases. Germline lookup yields CDR1 SGHNT and CDR2 YYREEE (reference sequence). V dropped 3 bases and J dropped 5; count of bases not matched to a gene: 5. This CDR3 comprises 14 residues. The CDR3 is CASSSPTGGETQYF. In DNA form, the CDR3 reads TGTGCCAGCAGCTCCCCGACAGGGGGGGAGACCCAGTACTTC.

The chain has TRBV5-4 and TRBJ1-1; TRBD1 aligns across 7 bases. This CDR3 has 15 amino acids. V shed 4 bases and J 3 bases; nucleotides not matched to a gene: 9. The V gene's germline CDR1 is SGHNT and CDR2 YYREEE (reference sequence). DNA for the CDR3: TGTGCCAGCAGCGGGGGGACAGACATTGACACTGAAGCTTTCTTT. Encoded protein: CASSGGTDIDTEAFF.

The rearrangement links TRBV11-2 to TRBJ2-5; unclear D gene. V lost 2 bases, J lost 5 bases, and 9 bases lay in between. The CDR3 totals 13 residues. CDR1 and CDR2 (germline): SGHAT, FQNNGV. CDR3 loop: CASSLTPPETQYF. CDR3 in DNA: TGTGCCAGCAGCTTAACACCCCCGGAGACCCAGTACTTC.

J is TRBJ2-2 and V is TRBV5-1, with 8 bases identical to TRBD1. V dropped 0 bases and J dropped 4; count of bases not matched to a gene: 2. The germline V gene has CDR1 SGHRS and CDR2 YFSETQ. The CDR3 is 15 residues long. The CDR3 is CASSLEQGGTGELFF. In DNA, the CDR3 is TGCGCCAGCAGCTTGGAACAGGGGGGCACCGGGGAGCTGTTTTTT.

The chain combines TRBV7-2 with TRBJ2-1, with 9 nucleotides matching TRBD1. Trimming took 5 bases from V and 10 from J; bases not matched to a gene: 6. The CDR3 has 13 residues. CDR1 is SGHTA and CDR2 is FQGNSA in the germline V gene. The CDR3 protein is CASSPGQGREQFF. The CDR3 coding sequence is TGTGCCAGCAGCCCTGGACAGGGGAGGGAGCAGTTCTTC.

V usage is TRBV20-1 and J usage is TRBJ2-5; tentatively, D is TRBD1 (5 bases). CDR1 is DFQATT, CDR2 SNEGSKA, per germline (reference sequence). The V and J ends lost 3 bases and 3 bases respectively, with 14 bases between them. The CDR3 spans 14 residues. The chain's CDR3 is CSASLGGAEETQYF. The CDR3 bases are TGCAGTGCTAGTTTGGGTGGGGCTGAAGAGACCCAGTACTTC.

V and J are TRBV4-3 and TRBJ1-2; D gene ambiguous. CDR1 LGHNA and CDR2 YSLEER come from the germline V gene. CDR3 size: 13 residues. V was cut by 1 base and J by 4 bases, with 7 bases left in between. The DNA of the CDR3 is TGCGCCAGCAGCCAAGCGGGGATCTATGGCTACACCTTC. Amino acid sequence: CASSQAGIYGYTF.

The chain carries TRBV3-1 (or the pseudogene TRBV3-2) and TRBJ2-7; 8 positions agree with TRBD2. The CDR3 has 15 amino acids. Germline trimming cut 4 bases from V and 2 bases from J; bases unmatched to any gene: 7. Germline-derived CDR1 and CDR2 are LGHDT and YNNKEL (reference sequence). The CDR3 nucleotides are TGTGCCAGCAGCCCAGGTCGGGGGGGACCCTACGAGCAGTACTTC. Its translation: CASSPGRGGPYEQYF.

This chain uses TRBV7-2 with TRBJ2-1; D is possibly TRBD1 (5 bases). This CDR3 contains 13 residues. The germline V gene encodes CDR1 SGHTA and CDR2 FQGNSA. V was pared by 1 base and J by 7 bases, with 8 bases between. The CDR3 reads CASSLGQRNEQFF. The DNA of the CDR3 is TGTGCCAGCAGCTTAGGACAGAGAAATGAGCAGTTCTTC.

This clone was counted only a few times. This sequence joins TRBV24-1 and TRBJ1-2; D possibly corresponds to TRBD1 (5 bases). Germline-derived CDR1 and CDR2 are KGHDR and SFDVKD. The CDR3 length is 14 residues. The ends were cut back, 3 bases at V and 6 bases at J, with 13 bases in the middle. In nucleotides, the CDR3 is TGTGCCACCAGTGATAGGGGCAGGGAGGATGGCTACACCTTC. It specifies CATSDRGREDGYTF.

CDR3 region: CASSSGQGGNQPQHF. Written as DNA, the CDR3 is TGTGCCAGTAGTTCAGGACAGGGTGGCAATCAGCCCCAGCATTTT. This rearrangement joins TRBV19 to TRBJ1-5, with 8 bases matching TRBD1. Germline-derived CDR1 and CDR2 are LNHDA and SQIVND (reference sequence). This CDR3 is 15 amino acids long. V dropped 5 bases and J dropped 2; count of bases not matched to a gene: 5.

V usage is TRBV7-9 and J usage is TRBJ1-1, with TRBD1 identical over 7 bases. J lost 1 base, V lost 5 bases, and 7 bases had no gene match. Germline-derived CDR1 and CDR2 are SEHNR and FQNEAQ (reference sequence). CDR3 length equals 15 residues. For the CDR3, the DNA is TGTGCCAGCAGCCAACAGACAGGGCGGAACACTGAAGCTTTCTTT. Translation: CASSQQTGRNTEAFF.

The chain recombines TRBV6-5 with TRBJ1-1; no definite D call. CDR1 is MNHEY and CDR2 is SVGAGI in the germline V gene. CDR3 length equals 12 residues. V was pared by 5 bases and J by 7 bases, with 11 bases between. The CDR3 reads CASSPPEGEAFF. CDR3 DNA: TGTGCCAGCAGTCCTCCGGAGGGTGAAGCTTTCTTT.

The rearrangement joins TRBV5-6 to TRBJ1-1, with D hard to call. Germline CDR1 and CDR2: SGHDT and YYEEEE. The CDR3 spans 11 residues. V lost 4 bases and J lost 10, with 11 bases in between. CDR3 DNA sequence: TGTGCCAGCAGCGCGGGCGAGGGAGCTTTCTTT. This codes for CASSAGEGAFF.